A selection of T cell receptor beta chains follows, all from one sample in a study of CD8 T cells in ankylosing spondylitis. MiXCR, run by TCRdb on the 5' RACE reads, gives a single entry per CDR3 protein. The repertoire has about 130,000 distinct CDR3 sequences, roughly 6.6% of them found once; the top ten carry 12%. The sequenced sample consisted of blood, either unsorted or a sorted T cell fraction (not recorded which). These receptor sequences come from a male donor with ankylosing spondylitis or in good health (not recorded which). Each CDR3 is given with its conserved first and last residue. A D gene is named only where the DNA matches it firmly. The size of a clone is reported for some rows only, either as once, few or many, or as a class for expanded clones.

TRBD2	TRBJ2-3	TRBV15	many	TGTGCCACCAGCAGAGATGGATTAGCGGGAGCAGATACGCAGTATTTT	CATSRDGLAGADTQYF
-	TRBJ1-4	TRBV7-2	many	TGTGCCAGCAGCTTGCGACAGGATAATGAAAAACTGTTTTTT	CASSLRQDNEKLFF
-	TRBJ1-5	TRBV12-3/TRBV12-4	many	TGTGCCAGCAGCTTGGGGACGGGGAGCAATCAGCCCCAGCATTTT	CASSLGTGSNQPQHF
TRBD1	TRBJ2-7	TRBV11-2	many	TGTGCCAGCAACGCTTTTTCGACAGGGGCCAACTCCCAGACAGACTACGAGCAGTACTTC	CASNAFSTGANSQTDYEQYF
TRBD1	TRBJ1-1	TRBV3-1	many	TGTGCCAGCAGCCACCGGGACAGGGGCAACACTGAAGCTTTCTTT	CASSHRDRGNTEAFF
-	TRBJ2-7	TRBV7-9	many	TGTGCCAGCAGCTTCCTCCCCTACGAGCAGTACTTC	CASSFLPYEQYF
TRBD1	TRBJ1-5	TRBV7-2	many	TGTGCCAGCAGCGGGAAAACAGGGGTTCAGCCCCAGCATTTT	CASSGKTGVQPQHF
-	TRBJ2-5	TRBV9	few	TGTGCCAGCAGCGTTAGCAGGGGAGGTGAGACCCAGTACTTC	CASSVSRGGETQYF
TRBD1	TRBJ2-2	TRBV4-3	many	TGCGCCAGCAGCCAAACCCCGGGACAGGGGGCCGGGGAGCTGTTTTTT	CASSQTPGQGAGELFF
-	TRBJ1-1	TRBV5-1	many	TGCGCCAGCAGCTTGTTGTTCCCCTGGCGGGCTGAAGCTTTCTTT	CASSLLFPWRAEAFF
-	TRBJ2-3	TRBV12-3/TRBV12-4	many	TGTGCCAGCAGTTTAGGGCTAGCTTTAAGGACAGATACGCAGTATTTT	CASSLGLALRTDTQYF
-	TRBJ2-7	TRBV5-5	-	TGTGCCAGCAGCGCCACGGGACTGACCTACGAGCAGTACTTC	CASSATGLTYEQYF
-	TRBJ2-1	TRBV5-6	many	TGTGCCAGCAGCCTGGACGCCGGCTCCTACAATGAGCAGTTCTTC	CASSLDAGSYNEQFF
TRBD1	TRBJ1-2	TRBV20-1	many	TGCAGTGCTAGCTCGGGACAGGGGGCCTCGGGGGGCTACACCTTC	CSASSGQGASGGYTF
TRBD2	TRBJ2-7	TRBV12-3/TRBV12-4	-	TGTGCCAGCAGTCCCGGGACTACCTATAACTCCTACGAGCAGTACTTC	CASSPGTTYNSYEQYF
TRBD2	TRBJ2-2	TRBV7-8	many	TGTGCCAGCAGCTTAGAACGCGGGAGCACCGGGGAGCTGTTTTTT	CASSLERGSTGELFF
TRBD2	TRBJ2-7	TRBV7-2	many	TGTGCCAGCAGCTCGACTAGCGGGAGCGGAGAGCAGTACTTC	CASSSTSGSGEQYF
-	TRBJ1-5	TRBV5-1	many	TGCGCCAGCAGCGCGGACCCGGCGGATCAGCCCCAGCATTTT	CASSADPADQPQHF
TRBD2	TRBJ2-1	TRBV20-1	many	TGCAGTGCTAGAACCCTAGCGGGAGGACACAATGAGCAGTTCTTC	CSARTLAGGHNEQFF
-	TRBJ1-1	TRBV5-1	many	TGCGCCAGCAGCTTGCAAGGGGGTATGAACACTGAAGCTTTCTTT	CASSLQGGMNTEAFF
TRBD2	TRBJ2-7	TRBV7-3	few	TGTGCCAGCAGCACTAGCGGGGGGATGTCCTACGAGCAGTACTTC	CASSTSGGMSYEQYF
TRBD2	TRBJ2-7	TRBV12-3/TRBV12-4	many	TGTGCCAGCAGTTTGGGGGGGTCTAACGAGCAGTACTTC	CASSLGGSNEQYF
-	TRBJ2-3	TRBV12-3/TRBV12-4	many	TGTGCCAGCAGTCGGCAGGGTCTCGACACAGATACGCAGTATTTT	CASSRQGLDTDTQYF
-	TRBJ2-3	TRBV10-3	many	TGTGCCATCAGGTCTGATTATTCGGTGGGGTCCGGCACAGATACGCAGTATTTT	CAIRSDYSVGSGTDTQYF
TRBD2	TRBJ2-7	TRBV29-1	many	TGCAGCGTTGAAGATGGTCTGAGCGGGAGGGCCGTCGAGCAGTACTTC	CSVEDGLSGRAVEQYF
-	TRBJ1-5	TRBV11-2	many	TGTGCCAGCAGCTTAGATCCTTATAGCAATCAGCCCCAGCATTTT	CASSLDPYSNQPQHF
-	TRBJ2-7	TRBV7-2	few	TGTGCCAGCAGCCGGAACCCGGGACGCTACCCCTACGAGCAGTACTTC	CASSRNPGRYPYEQYF
TRBD2	TRBJ2-7	TRBV5-1	many	TGCGCCAGCAGCGGGACTAGCGGGGGGGACTACGAGCAGTACTTC	CASSGTSGGDYEQYF
-	TRBJ2-1	TRBV10-3	many	TGTGCCATCAGTGAGTCAGAGTCCGGGGGGCAAAATGAGCAGTTCTTC	CAISESESGGQNEQFF
TRBD1	TRBJ2-2	TRBV9	many	TGTGCCAGCACGGACAGGGGGAACACCGGGGAGCTGTTTTTT	CASTDRGNTGELFF
-	TRBJ2-1	TRBV7-3	many	TGTGCCAGCAGCTTATCGCCGGGAGCTGCGTACAATGAGCAGTTCTTC	CASSLSPGAAYNEQFF
-	TRBJ1-3	TRBV6-6	many	TGTGCCAGCAGTCAGGAGGGCGGAAACACCATATATTTT	CASSQEGGNTIYF
-	TRBJ1-1	TRBV7-2	many	TGTGCCAGCAGGGGACCGACGAACACTGAAGCTTTCTTT	CASRGPTNTEAFF
-	TRBJ1-5	TRBV6-2/TRBV6-3	-	TGTGCCAGCAGTTTTAGGGACTCCAATCAGCCCCAGCATTTT	CASSFRDSNQPQHF
TRBD2	TRBJ2-1	TRBV6-1	many	TGTGCCAGCCATAGCGGGGGGATTTACAATGAGCAGTTCTTC	CASHSGGIYNEQFF
-	TRBJ1-1	TRBV12-3/TRBV12-4	few	TGTGCCAGCAGTTTAAACCCGACAGGGAACACTGAAGCTTTCTTT	CASSLNPTGNTEAFF
TRBD2	TRBJ2-1	TRBV20-1	many	TGCAGTGCTAGATCCGGACTAGGGAATGAGCAGTTCTTC	CSARSGLGNEQFF
-	TRBJ2-7	TRBV20-1	-	TGCAGTGCTGACCGGGACCCAAGCTACGAGCAGTACTTC	CSADRDPSYEQYF
-	TRBJ2-2	TRBV15	many	TGTGCCACCAGCAGAGCCTACACCGGGGAGCTGTTTTTT	CATSRAYTGELFF
-	TRBJ1-1	TRBV7-3	many	TGTGCCAGCAAGGATGGGGTGCTTAAGACTGAAGCTTTCTTT	CASKDGVLKTEAFF
-	TRBJ2-3	TRBV5-1	many	TGCGCCAGCAGCTTCATGGACAGCTTGAGCACAGATACGCAGTATTTT	CASSFMDSLSTDTQYF
-	TRBJ1-2	TRBV18	many	TGTGCCAGCTCACCAACAGCCTCTGGGTATGGCTACACCTTC	CASSPTASGYGYTF
TRBD2	TRBJ2-3	TRBV5-1	few	TGCGCCAGCAGCTTGGCCCCACTAGCGGGGCCCCGGACGCAGTATTTT	CASSLAPLAGPRTQYF
TRBD2	TRBJ2-3	TRBV6-2/TRBV6-3	many	TGTGCCAGCAGTACACTAGCGGGGAGAGATACGCAGTATTTT	CASSTLAGRDTQYF
-	TRBJ2-1	TRBV28	few	TGTGCCAGCAGTCCCAGTTCCAGGGGCTACAATGAGCAGTTCTTC	CASSPSSRGYNEQFF
-	TRBJ1-6	TRBV6-1	few	TGTGCCAGCAGTATTGACACCTACTATAATTCACCCCTCCACTTT	CASSIDTYYNSPLHF
-	TRBJ2-3	TRBV12-3/TRBV12-4	many	TGTGCCAGCAGTTTACGGCGGTTAGGTGGTACGCAGTATTTT	CASSLRRLGGTQYF
TRBD1	TRBJ1-2	TRBV30	many	TGTGCCTGCTCCCCCGGGACAGGGAACTATGGCTACACCTTC	CACSPGTGNYGYTF
-	TRBJ2-7	TRBV25-1	many	TGTGCCAGCAGTGACCCGGCAAATAGCGAGCAGTACTTC	CASSDPANSEQYF
TRBD1	TRBJ1-1	TRBV12-5	many	TGTGCTAGTGGCCAGACAGGGATGAACACTGAAGCTTTCTTT	CASGQTGMNTEAFF
-	TRBJ2-6	TRBV28	many	TGTGCCAGCAGTTTTAGGGCAGAGCCTGGGGCCAACGTCCTGACTTTC	CASSFRAEPGANVLTF
-	TRBJ2-5	TRBV20-1	many	TGCAGTGCTAGAGGCCCGGGACAACAAGAGACCCAGTACTTC	CSARGPGQQETQYF
-	TRBJ2-1	TRBV7-2	many	TGTGCCAGCAGCCCACGGGTCTTATACAATGAGCAGTTCTTC	CASSPRVLYNEQFF
-	TRBJ1-5	TRBV5-1	many	TGCGCCAGCAGGGGAGGCGACCCCCTCGAGAATCAGCCCCAGCATTTT	CASRGGDPLENQPQHF
-	TRBJ2-2	TRBV5-1	many	TGCGCCAGCAGTTTCGGTTGGAGCGGGGAGCTGTTTTTT	CASSFGWSGELFF